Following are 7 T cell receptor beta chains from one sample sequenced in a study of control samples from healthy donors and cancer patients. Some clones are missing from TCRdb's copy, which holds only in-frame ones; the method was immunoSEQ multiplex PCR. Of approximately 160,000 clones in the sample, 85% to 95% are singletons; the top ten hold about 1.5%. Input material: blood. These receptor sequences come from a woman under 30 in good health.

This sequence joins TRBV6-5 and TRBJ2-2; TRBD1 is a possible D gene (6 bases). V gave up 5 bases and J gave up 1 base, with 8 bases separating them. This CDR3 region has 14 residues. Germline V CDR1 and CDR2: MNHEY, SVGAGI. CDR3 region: CASSLQGNTGELFF. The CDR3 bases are TGTGCCAGCAGTCTACAGGGGAACACCGGGGAGCTGTTTTTT.

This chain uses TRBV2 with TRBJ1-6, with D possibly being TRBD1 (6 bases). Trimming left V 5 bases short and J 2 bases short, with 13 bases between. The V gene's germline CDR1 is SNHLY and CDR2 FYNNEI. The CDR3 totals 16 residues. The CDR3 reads CASSNTGIPYNSPLHF. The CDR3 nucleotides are TGTGCCAGCAGTAACACAGGGATCCCCTATAATTCACCCCTCCACTTT.

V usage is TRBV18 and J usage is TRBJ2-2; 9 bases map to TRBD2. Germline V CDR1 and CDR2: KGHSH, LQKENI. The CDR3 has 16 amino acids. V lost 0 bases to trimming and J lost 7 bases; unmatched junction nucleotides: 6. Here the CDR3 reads CASSPPSSREGGELFF. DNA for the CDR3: TGTGCCAGCTCACCACCGAGTTCGCGGGAGGGCGGGGAGCTGTTTTTT. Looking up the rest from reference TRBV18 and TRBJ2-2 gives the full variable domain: NAGVMQNPRHLVRRRGQEARLRCSPMKGHSHVYWYRQLPEEGLKFMVYLQKENIIDESGMPKERFSAEFPKEGPSILRIQQVVRGDSAAYFCASSPPSSREGGELFFGEGSRLTVL.

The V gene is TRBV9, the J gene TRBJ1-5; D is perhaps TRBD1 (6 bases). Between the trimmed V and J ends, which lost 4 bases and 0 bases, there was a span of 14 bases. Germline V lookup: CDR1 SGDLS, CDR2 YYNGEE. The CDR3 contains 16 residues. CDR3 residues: CASSPDGGHSNQPQHF. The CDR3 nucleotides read TGTGCCAGCAGCCCGGACGGGGGCCATAGCAATCAGCCCCAGCATTTT.

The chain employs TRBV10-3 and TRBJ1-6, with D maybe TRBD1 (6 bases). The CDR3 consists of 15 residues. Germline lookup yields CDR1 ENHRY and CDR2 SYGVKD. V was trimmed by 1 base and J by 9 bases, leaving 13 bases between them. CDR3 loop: CAISEFGGAGSPLHF. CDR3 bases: TGTGCCATCAGTGAGTTTGGGGGCGCGGGTTCACCCCTCCACTTT.

The DNA for the CDR3 is TGCGCCAGCAGCACCTGGACAGGGGGCTATGAGCAGTTCTTC. It translates to CASSTWTGGYEQFF. The genes are TRBV4-1 and TRBJ2-1; 11 bases fit TRBD1. This CDR3 has 14 residues. Germline V gives CDR1 MGHRA, CDR2 YSYEKL. Unmatched junction bases numbered 5, after V lost 5 bases and J lost 8 bases.

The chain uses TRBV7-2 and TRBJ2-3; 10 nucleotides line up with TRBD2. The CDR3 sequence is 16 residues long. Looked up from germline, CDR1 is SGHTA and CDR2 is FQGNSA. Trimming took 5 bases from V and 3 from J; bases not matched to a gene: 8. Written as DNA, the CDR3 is TGTGCCAGCAGCGTGTCAAGCGGGGGGGGGACAGATACGCAGTATTTT. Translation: CASSVSSGGGTDTQYF.